This T cell receptor (beta chain) is drawn from a study of T-cell reconstitution after alpha-beta-depleted transplantation in children (dated by TCRdb to about 2016). For the wider study: Using TCR repertoire profiling, the study quantitatively followed how T-cell immune reconstitution unfolded in children after TCRalphabeta/CD19-depleted allogeneic hematopoietic cell transplantation.

The germline V gene specifies SGHRS as CDR1 and YFSETQ as CDR2. From cysteine to phenylalanine, the CDR3 is 15 amino acids long. Only the CDR3 region is kept as DNA, spanning 45 bases read in frame from base 1. Unmatched junction bases come to 9, with V trimmed by 0 bases and J by 10 bases. Libraries were built with PCR. The instrument given in TCRdb is Illumina HiSeq 2500. To normalize quantification of the TCRbeta repertoire, the TCR libraries were built with molecular barcoding that relied on unique molecular identifiers. In TCRdb, the public reads were trimmed at Q25 with fastp and aligned with MiXCR, with productive beta chains retained. Every CDR3 protein is listed once, alongside the most common genes and DNA of its rows. The sample data list around 700,000 distinct CDR3 sequences, and around 13% of these were observed just once. Roughly 0.77% of the sample lies in the top ten. The treatment or condition label here, explained by the study, means: allogeneic hematopoietic cell transplantation with graft depleted of TCRalphabeta T cells and CD19 B cells. Transplant recipients were children who received TCRalphabeta/CD19-depleted allogeneic hematopoietic cell grafts.

This clonotype was seen only a few times. Its antigen is not yet known. Per-nucleotide qualities are absent, and no much larger clonotype sits a single base away. The paper as a whole reports these results and caveats: The apparently early alphabetaT-cell count recovery about two months after transplant was reportedly dependent on only several hundred rapidly expanded clones derived from non-depleted graft cells. The high TCRbeta diversity at day 60 in some patients was ascribed to recipient T cells and intrathymic progenitors that had survived conditioning. Over the following months the frequencies of hyperexpanded clones went down, and after one year T-cell counts and TCRbeta diversity were mostly credited to newly produced T cells.

The sequencing here drew on PBMCs, taken before TCRalphabeta/CD19-depleted stem cell transplant. The origin of this receptor is a girl aged 2 to 9 with congenital amegakaryocytic thrombocytopenia, due to receive a stem cell transplant. This chain is built from TRBV5-1 and TRBJ2-3; the junction holds 9 bases that match TRBD1. The CDR3: CASSLAVGQGRAQYF. Here is the DNA: TGCGCCAGCAGCTTGGCCGTGGGACAGGGACGCGCGCAGTATTTT.